The 14 T cell receptor beta chains below come from one sample, sequenced in a study of T cells in Graves' hyperthyroidism and ophthalmopathy. RNA transcripts provided the source from which TCR beta CDR3 regions were amplified. Primed by the HTBI set, a first-round RT-PCR was run on the TCR CDR3. TCRdb re-analysed the multiplex PCR reads in MiXCR, keeping a single row per CDR3 protein. Here the sample spans about 500,000 distinct CDR3 sequences, roughly 15% being singletons. Sequencing input: blood. The receptors were sampled from a woman in her twenties or thirties with Graves' ophthalmopathy.

This chain joins TRBV5-4 and TRBJ2-2; 13 nucleotides line up with TRBD2. The CDR3 runs to 16 residues. Germline V gene sequence: CDR1 SGHNT, CDR2 YYREEE (reference sequence). V lost 4 bases, J lost 4 bases, and 4 bases stayed unmatched. CDR3 DNA sequence: TGTGCCAGCAGCCACGGACTAGCGGGAGTCACCGGGGAGCTGTTTTTT. Translating gives CASSHGLAGVTGELFF.

This clonotype was detected ten times or more. This chain joins TRBV4-1 and TRBJ1-5; D is ambiguous. In germline, CDR1 is MGHRA, CDR2 YSYEKL. The CDR3 is 14 residues long. V was pared by 3 bases and J by 1 base, with 7 bases between. CDR3 loop: CASSQRESNQPQHF. The DNA of the CDR3 is TGCGCCAGCAGCCAGCGGGAAAGCAATCAGCCCCAGCATTTT.

The gene calls are TRBV7-9 and TRBJ2-5; 7 positions match TRBD2. The J segment lost 2 bases and the V segment lost 5 bases, leaving 2 bases of the junction unmatched. Germline CDR1 reads SEHNR; CDR2 reads FQNEAQ (reference sequence). CDR3 size: 13 residues. The CDR3 reads CASSAGLQETQYF. CDR3 DNA sequence: TGTGCCAGCAGCGCGGGACTACAAGAGACCCAGTACTTC.

The sample holds one count of this clonotype. The rearrangement joins TRBV2 to TRBJ2-5; 8 bases are a match to TRBD2. Germline CDR1 reads SNHLY; CDR2 reads FYNNEI. The CDR3 totals 14 residues. The V and J ends lost 2 bases and 1 base, in that order; junction bases with no gene match: 0. CDR3 in DNA: TGTGCCAGCAGTGAACGGGAGGGCCAAGAGACCCAGTACTTC. Protein: CASSEREGQETQYF. Together with reference TRBV2 and TRBJ2-5, the CDR3 gives the full variable domain: EPEVTQTPSHQVTQMGQEVILRCVPISNHLYFYWYRQILGQKVEFLVSFYNNEISEKSEIFDDQFSVERPDGSNFTLKIRSTKLEDSAMYFCASSEREGQETQYFGPGTRLLVL.

This chain connects TRBV11-2 to TRBJ2-1, with 7 bases aligning to TRBD2. J lost 5 bases, V lost 0 bases, and 7 bases had no gene match. Germline values: CDR1 SGHAT, CDR2 FQNNGV. The CDR3 contains 16 residues. The CDR3: CASSLEASGGHNEQFF. The CDR3 DNA is TGTGCCAGCAGCTTAGAAGCTAGCGGAGGACACAATGAGCAGTTCTTC.

This clonotype was detected a few times. The chain employs TRBV4-3 and TRBJ2-5; perhaps TRBD2 as D (5 bases). This CDR3 is 14 amino acids long. V lost 2 bases and J 4 bases, leaving 11 bases between the germline ends. The germline V gene has CDR1 LGHNA and CDR2 YSLEER. The CDR3 sequence: CASSQSGVGETQYF. The DNA for the CDR3 is TGCGCCAGCAGCCAATCCGGGGTGGGAGAGACCCAGTACTTC.

This chain uses TRBV3-1 with TRBJ2-3; maybe TRBD2 (6 bases). V was trimmed by 4 bases and J by 2 bases, leaving 22 bases between them. The CDR3 is made up of 18 amino acids. CDR1 and CDR2 from the germline V gene are LGHDT and YNNKEL (reference sequence). CDR3 DNA sequence: TGTGCCAGCAGCCGCTTACGTCCCCTAGCGCGACTCACAGATACGCAGTATTTT. Amino acids: CASSRLRPLARLTDTQYF.

This clonotype was recorded once. The chain employs TRBV27 and TRBJ2-7; TRBD1 might be the D (6 bases). CDR3 length: 17 residues. V lost 1 base and J lost 1, with 17 bases in between. Per the germline V gene, CDR1 is MNHEY and CDR2 is SMNVEV (reference sequence). In DNA form, the CDR3 reads TGTGCCAGCAGTTTATACGCGACAGGAGCCCTATCCTACGAGCAGTACTTC. This encodes CASSLYATGALSYEQYF.

In this sample, this clonotype turned up once. One base away lies a much larger clone, so this may be a sequencing read error. This chain joins TRBV7-6 and TRBJ2-1; the D gene could be TRBD1 or TRBD2 (6 bases each). The last part of the DNA fits TRBJ2-7 better; the J call may be wrong. CDR1 and CDR2 (germline): SGHVS, FNYEAQ. The CDR3 covers 15 residues. The CDR3 protein is CASSSMGGSYNEQYF. The CDR3 region has the DNA TGTGCCAGCAGCTCCATGGGGGGCTCCTACAATGAGCAGTACTTC.

The rearrangement joins TRBV9 to TRBJ2-1, with 11 bases matching TRBD2. Looked up from germline, CDR1 is SGDLS and CDR2 is YYNGEE. Germline trimming cut 3 bases from V and 6 bases from J; bases unmatched to any gene: 5. The CDR3 consists of 15 residues. This chain's CDR3 is CASSALAGVVNEQFF. In DNA form, the CDR3 reads TGTGCCAGCAGCGCACTAGCGGGAGTTGTCAATGAGCAGTTCTTC.

This clonotype has at least ten counts. V gene TRBV28 combines with J gene TRBJ1-2; D is possibly TRBD1 (5 bases). Germline V gene data show CDR1 as MDHEN and CDR2 as SYDVKM. V lost 3 bases to trimming and J lost 8 bases, with 16 bases between them. The CDR3 contains 14 residues. This CDR3 reads CASSFMGLENGYTF. DNA for the CDR3: TGTGCCAGCAGTTTTATGGGGCTTGAGAACGGCTACACCTTC.

The chain uses TRBV7-8 and TRBJ2-1; 12 nucleotides agree with TRBD2. The J segment lost 7 bases and the V segment lost 2 bases, leaving 9 bases of the junction unmatched. The CDR3 is 17 residues long. The germline V gene has CDR1 SGHVS and CDR2 FQNEAQ. The CDR3 region has the DNA TGTGCCAGCAGCTTAACCGTGACTAGCGGGAGAGTAAATGAGCAGTTCTTC. Amino acid sequence: CASSLTVTSGRVNEQFF.

In regard to this clonotype: One base away lies a much larger clone, so this may be a sequencing read error. The J gene is TRBJ2-7, the V gene TRBV7-2; either TRBD1 or TRBD2 may fit D (6 bases each). The CDR3 has 15 amino acids. Looked up from germline, CDR1 is SGHTA and CDR2 is FQGNSA. The DNA for the CDR3 is TGTGTCAGCAGCTTAGAACAGGGAGGCTCCTACGAGCAGTACTTC. It encodes CVSSLEQGGSYEQYF.

The J gene is TRBJ2-3, the V gene TRBV19; the match to TRBD1 covers 8 bases. Germline values: CDR1 LNHDA, CDR2 SQIVND (reference sequence). There are 16 residues in the CDR3. J lost 3 bases, V lost 8 bases, and 13 bases had no gene match. CDR3: CASSRGRGQATDTQYF. CDR3 bases: TGTGCCAGTTCTAGGGGCAGGGGGCAAGCAACAGATACGCAGTATTTT.